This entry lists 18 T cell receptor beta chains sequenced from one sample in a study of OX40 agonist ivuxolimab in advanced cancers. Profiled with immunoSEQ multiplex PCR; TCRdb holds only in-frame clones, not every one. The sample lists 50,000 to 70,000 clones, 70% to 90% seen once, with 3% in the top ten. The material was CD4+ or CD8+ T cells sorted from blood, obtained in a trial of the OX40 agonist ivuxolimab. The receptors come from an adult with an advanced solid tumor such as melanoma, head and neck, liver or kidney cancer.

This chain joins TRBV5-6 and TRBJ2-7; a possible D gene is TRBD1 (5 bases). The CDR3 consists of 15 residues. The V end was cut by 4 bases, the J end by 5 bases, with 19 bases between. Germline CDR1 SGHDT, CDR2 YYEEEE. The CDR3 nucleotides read TGTGCCAGCAGCGCCGTGTCAGGGAATTCACACGAGCAGTACTTC. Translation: CASSAVSGNSHEQYF. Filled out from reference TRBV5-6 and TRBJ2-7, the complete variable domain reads DAGVTQSPTHLIKTRGQQVTLRCSPKSGHDTVSWYQQALGQGPQFIFQYYEEEERQRGNFPDRFSGHQFPNYSSELNVNALLLGDSALYLCASSAVSGNSHEQYFGPGTRLTVT.

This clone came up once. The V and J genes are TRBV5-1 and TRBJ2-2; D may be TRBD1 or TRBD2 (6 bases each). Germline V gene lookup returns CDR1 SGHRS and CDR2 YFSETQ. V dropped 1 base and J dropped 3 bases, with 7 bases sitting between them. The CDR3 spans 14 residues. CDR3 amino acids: CASSLRGDTGELFF. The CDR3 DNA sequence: TGCGCCAGCAGCTTGAGGGGGGACACCGGGGAGCTGTTTTTT.

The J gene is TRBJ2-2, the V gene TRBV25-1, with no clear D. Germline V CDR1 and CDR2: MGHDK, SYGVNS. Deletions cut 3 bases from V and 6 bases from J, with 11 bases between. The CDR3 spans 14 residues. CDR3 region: CASSDKFFAGELFF. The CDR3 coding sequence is TGTGCCAGCAGTGATAAGTTTTTCGCCGGGGAGCTGTTTTTT.

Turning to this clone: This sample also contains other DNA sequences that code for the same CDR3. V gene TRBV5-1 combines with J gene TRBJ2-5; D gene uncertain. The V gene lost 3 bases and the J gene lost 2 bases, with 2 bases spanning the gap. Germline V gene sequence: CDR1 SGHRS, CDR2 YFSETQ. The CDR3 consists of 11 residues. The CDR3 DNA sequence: TGCGCCAGCAGCTATCAAGAGACCCAGTACTTC. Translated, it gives CASSYQETQYF.

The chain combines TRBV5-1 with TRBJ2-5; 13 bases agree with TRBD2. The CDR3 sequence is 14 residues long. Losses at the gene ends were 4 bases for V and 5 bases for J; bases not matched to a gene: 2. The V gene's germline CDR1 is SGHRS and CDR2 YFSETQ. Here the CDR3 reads CASSETSGGETQYF. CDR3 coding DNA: TGCGCCAGCAGCGAGACTAGCGGGGGGGAGACCCAGTACTTC.

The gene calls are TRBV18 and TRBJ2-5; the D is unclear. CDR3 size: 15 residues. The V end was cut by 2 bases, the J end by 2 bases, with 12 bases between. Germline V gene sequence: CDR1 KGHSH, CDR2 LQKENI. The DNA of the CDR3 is TGTGCCAGCTCACCAGTCTCCCAGCGTCAAGAGACCCAGTACTTC. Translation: CASSPVSQRQETQYF.

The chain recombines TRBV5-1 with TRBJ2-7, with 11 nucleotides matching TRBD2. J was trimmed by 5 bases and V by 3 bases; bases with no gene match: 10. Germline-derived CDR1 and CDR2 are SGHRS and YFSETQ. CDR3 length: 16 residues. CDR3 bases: TGCGCCAGCAGCTATATAGCGGGAGGGTTTGCGAACGAGCAGTACTTC. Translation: CASSYIAGGFANEQYF.

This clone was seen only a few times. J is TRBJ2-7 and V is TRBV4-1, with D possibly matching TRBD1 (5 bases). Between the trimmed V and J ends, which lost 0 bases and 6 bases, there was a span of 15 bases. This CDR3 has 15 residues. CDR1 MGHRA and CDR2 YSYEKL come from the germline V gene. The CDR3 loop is CASSQDLVRAAEQYF. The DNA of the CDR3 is TGCGCCAGCAGCCAAGATCTTGTCAGGGCGGCCGAGCAGTACTTC.

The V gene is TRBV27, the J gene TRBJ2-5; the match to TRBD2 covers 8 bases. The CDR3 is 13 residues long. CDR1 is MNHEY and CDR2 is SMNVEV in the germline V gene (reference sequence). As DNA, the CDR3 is TGTGTCGTGGGAGCGGGAGAGTGGGAGACCCAGTACTTC. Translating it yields CVVGAGEWETQYF.

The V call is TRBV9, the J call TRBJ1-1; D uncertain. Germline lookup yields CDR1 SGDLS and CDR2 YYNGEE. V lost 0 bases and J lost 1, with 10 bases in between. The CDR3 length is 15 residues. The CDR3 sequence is CASSVASGKNTEAFF. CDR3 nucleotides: TGTGCCAGCAGCGTAGCGTCGGGGAAGAACACTGAAGCTTTCTTT.

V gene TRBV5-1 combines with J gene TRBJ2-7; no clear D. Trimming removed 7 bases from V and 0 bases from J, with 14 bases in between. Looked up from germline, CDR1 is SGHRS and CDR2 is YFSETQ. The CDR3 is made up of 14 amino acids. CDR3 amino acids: CASSPGPFSYEQYF. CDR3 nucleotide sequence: TGCGCCAGCTCCCCGGGCCCGTTCTCCTACGAGCAGTACTTC. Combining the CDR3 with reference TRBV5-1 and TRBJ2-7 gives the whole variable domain KAGVTQTPRYLIKTRGQQVTLSCSPISGHRSVSWYQQTPGQGLQFLFEYFSETQRNKGNFPGRFSGRQFSNSRSEMNVSTLELGDSALYLCASSPGPFSYEQYFGPGTRLTVT.

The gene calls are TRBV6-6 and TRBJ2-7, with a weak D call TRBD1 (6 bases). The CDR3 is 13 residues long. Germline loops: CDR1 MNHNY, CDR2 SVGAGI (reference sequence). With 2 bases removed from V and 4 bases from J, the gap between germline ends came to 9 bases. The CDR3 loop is CASSYQGQYEQYF. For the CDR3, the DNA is TGTGCCAGCAGTTACCAGGGGCAGTACGAGCAGTACTTC.

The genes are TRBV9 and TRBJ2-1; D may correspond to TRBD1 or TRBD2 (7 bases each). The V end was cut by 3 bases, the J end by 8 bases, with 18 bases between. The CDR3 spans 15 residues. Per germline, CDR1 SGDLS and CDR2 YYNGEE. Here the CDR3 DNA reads TGTGCCAGCAGCGAGACAGGGATAGGGGGGGATGAGCAGTTCTTC. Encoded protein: CASSETGIGGDEQFF.

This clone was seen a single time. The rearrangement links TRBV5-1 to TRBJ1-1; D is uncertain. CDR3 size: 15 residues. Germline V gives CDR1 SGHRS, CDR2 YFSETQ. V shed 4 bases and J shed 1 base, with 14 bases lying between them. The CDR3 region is CASSLTPLSNTEAFF. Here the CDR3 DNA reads TGCGCCAGCAGCCTCACCCCCCTCTCGAACACTGAAGCTTTCTTT.

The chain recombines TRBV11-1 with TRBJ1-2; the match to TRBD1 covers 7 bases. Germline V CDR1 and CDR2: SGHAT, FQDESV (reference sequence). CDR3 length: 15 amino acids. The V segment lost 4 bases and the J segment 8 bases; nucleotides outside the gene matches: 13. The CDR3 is CASSSLSDRLIGYTF. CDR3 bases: TGTGCCAGCAGCTCTCTCTCGGACAGGCTGATCGGCTACACCTTC.

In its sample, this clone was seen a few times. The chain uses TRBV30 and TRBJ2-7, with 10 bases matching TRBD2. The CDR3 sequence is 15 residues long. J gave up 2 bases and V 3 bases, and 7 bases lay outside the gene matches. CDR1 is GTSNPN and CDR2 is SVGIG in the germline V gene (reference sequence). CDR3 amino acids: CAWREPGLATYEQYF. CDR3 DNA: TGTGCCTGGAGAGAACCGGGACTAGCGACCTACGAGCAGTACTTC.

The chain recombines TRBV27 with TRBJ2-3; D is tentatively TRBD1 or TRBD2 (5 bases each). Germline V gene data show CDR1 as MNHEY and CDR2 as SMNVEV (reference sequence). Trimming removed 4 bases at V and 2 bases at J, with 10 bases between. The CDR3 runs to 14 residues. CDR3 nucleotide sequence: TGTGCCAGCAGTTGGGGGACCGCCACAGATACGCAGTATTTT. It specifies CASSWGTATDTQYF.

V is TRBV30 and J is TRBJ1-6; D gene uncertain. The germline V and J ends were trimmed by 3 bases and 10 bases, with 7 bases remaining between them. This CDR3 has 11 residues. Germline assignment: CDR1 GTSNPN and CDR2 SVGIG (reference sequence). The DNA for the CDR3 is TGTGCCTGGAGGAAAGGATCACCCCTCCACTTT. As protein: CAWRKGSPLHF.